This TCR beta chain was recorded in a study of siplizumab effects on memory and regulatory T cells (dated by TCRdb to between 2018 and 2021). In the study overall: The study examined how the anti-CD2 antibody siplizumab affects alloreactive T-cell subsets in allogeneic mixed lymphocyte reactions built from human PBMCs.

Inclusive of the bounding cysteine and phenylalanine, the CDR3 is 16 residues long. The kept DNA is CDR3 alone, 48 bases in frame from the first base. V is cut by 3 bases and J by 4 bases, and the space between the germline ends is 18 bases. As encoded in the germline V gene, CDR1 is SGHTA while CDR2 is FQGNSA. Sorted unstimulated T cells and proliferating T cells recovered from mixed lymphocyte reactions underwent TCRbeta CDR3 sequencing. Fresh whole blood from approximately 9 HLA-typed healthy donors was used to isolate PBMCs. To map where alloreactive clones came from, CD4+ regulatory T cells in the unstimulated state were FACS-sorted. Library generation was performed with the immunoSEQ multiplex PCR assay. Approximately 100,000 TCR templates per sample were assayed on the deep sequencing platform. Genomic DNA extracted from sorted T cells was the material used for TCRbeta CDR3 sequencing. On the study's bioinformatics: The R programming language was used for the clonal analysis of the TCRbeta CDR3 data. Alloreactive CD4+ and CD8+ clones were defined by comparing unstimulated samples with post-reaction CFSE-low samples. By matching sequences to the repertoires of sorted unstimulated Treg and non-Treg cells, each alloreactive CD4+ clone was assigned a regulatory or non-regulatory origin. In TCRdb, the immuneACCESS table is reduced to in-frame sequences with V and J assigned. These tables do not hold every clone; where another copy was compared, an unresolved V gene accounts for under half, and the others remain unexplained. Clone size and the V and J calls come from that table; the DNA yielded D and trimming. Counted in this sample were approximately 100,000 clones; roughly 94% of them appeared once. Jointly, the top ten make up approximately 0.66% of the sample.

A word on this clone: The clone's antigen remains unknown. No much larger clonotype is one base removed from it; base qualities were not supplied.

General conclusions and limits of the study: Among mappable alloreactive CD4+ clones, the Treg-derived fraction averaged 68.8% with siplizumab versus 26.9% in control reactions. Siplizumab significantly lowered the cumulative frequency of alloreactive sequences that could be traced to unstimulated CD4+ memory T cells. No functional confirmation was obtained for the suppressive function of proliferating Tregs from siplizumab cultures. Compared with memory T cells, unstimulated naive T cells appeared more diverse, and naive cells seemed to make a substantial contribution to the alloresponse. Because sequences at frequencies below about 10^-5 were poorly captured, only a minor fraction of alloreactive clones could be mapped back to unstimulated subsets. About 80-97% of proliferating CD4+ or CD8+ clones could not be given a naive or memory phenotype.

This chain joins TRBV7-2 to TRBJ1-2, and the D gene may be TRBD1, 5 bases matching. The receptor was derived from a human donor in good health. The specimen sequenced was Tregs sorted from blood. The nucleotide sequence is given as TGTGCCAGCAGCTTTGGGGCTACCCAGGATTTCTATGGCTACACCTTC. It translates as CASSFGATQDFYGYTF.